Below are 3 T cell receptor beta chains sequenced from a single sample in a study of PD-L1 blockade in urothelial cancer. Stated time point: peripheral blood 6 weeks after treatment start. Clones were sequenced by immunoSEQ multiplex PCR, and TCRdb holds only the in-frame ones, with some missing. The sample has 40,000 to 55,000 clones; approximately 86% are singletons. The material sequenced was PBMCs, taken around atezolizumab (anti-PD-L1) treatment. The receptors were gathered from a man aged 55 to 69 with urothelial cancer.

The CDR3: CSVEDWSSGETQYF. The CDR3 coding sequence is TGCAGCGTTGAAGATTGGTCTAGCGGTGAGACCCAGTACTTC. The chain has TRBV29-1 and TRBJ2-5, with 7 nucleotides matching TRBD2. This CDR3 is 14 amino acids long. Trimming at V came to 0 bases and at J to 5 bases, leaving 6 bases not matched to a gene. CDR1 and CDR2 (germline): SQVTM, ANQGSEA.

To note about this clone: Other DNA variants within this sample encode the same CDR3. This sequence joins TRBV14 and TRBJ1-6; D possibly corresponds to TRBD1 (5 bases). V was pared by 4 bases and J by 7 bases, with 8 bases between. Germline values: CDR1 SGHDN, CDR2 FVKESK. The CDR3 runs 13 residues. The CDR3 DNA sequence: TGTGCCAGCAGCCCTGGGGGGAATTCACCCCTCCACTTT. Its protein product is CASSPGGNSPLHF. The entire variable domain, with the rest obtained from reference TRBV14 and TRBJ1-6, is as follows: EAGVTQFPSHSVIEKGQTVTLRCDPISGHDNLYWYRRVMGKEIKFLLHFVKESKQDESGMPNNRFLAERTGGTYSTLKVQPAELEDSGVYFCASSPGGNSPLHFGNGTRLTVT.

V gene TRBV4-2 combines with J gene TRBJ1-4; D gene uncertain. V was cut by 10 bases and J by 5 bases, with 8 bases left in between. The germline gives CDR1 LGHNA, CDR2 YNFKEQ. The CDR3 is 11 amino acids. The CDR3: CATRGNEKLFF. The CDR3, as DNA: TGTGCCACCCGGGGAAATGAAAAACTGTTTTTT.